The rows below give T cell receptor beta chains drawn from one sample of a study of cytomegalovirus exposure and HLA in healthy donors. Assay used: immunoSEQ multiplex PCR; TCRdb lists only in-frame clones, some missing. The sample includes roughly 130,000 clones, around 70% seen only once; the top ten take approximately 2.1%. Material: PBMCs. Receptors originate from a woman in her 40s in good health and CMV-seropositive. Each CDR3 is given without its conserved first and last residue. D genes are given only for firm matches.

>15|NA|TRBV7-3
ASSRGAAGSLDNEQF
>13|NA|TRBV7-2
ASSSGDSGANVLT
>11|NA|TRBV29-1
SVLPGANEKLF
>13|NA|TRBV2
ASSARAGGNYGYT
>10|NA|TRBV11-2
ASSQHNSELF
>11|NA|TRBV11-2
ASSLDQRSPLH
>14|TRBD1|TRBV28
ASSPPWGQGVYEQY
>13|TRBD2|TRBV4-1
ASSRTSGGTDTQY
>13|NA|TRBV4-1
ASSQAGIGDTEAF
>12|NA|TRBV4-3
ASSQLTANYEQY